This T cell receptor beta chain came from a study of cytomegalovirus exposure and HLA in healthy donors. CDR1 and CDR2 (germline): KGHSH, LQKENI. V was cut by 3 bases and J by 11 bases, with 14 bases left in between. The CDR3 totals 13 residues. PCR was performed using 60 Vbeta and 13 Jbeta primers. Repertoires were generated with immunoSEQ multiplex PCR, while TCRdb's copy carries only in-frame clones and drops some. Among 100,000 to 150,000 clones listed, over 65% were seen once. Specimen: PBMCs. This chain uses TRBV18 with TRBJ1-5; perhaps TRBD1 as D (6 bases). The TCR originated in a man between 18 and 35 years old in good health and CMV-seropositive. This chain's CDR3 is CASSPRDIDTQHF. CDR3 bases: TGTGCCAGCTCACCCAGGGACATCGACACCCAGCATTTT. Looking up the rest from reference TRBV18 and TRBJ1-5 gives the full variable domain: NAGVMQNPRHLVRRRGQEARLRCSPMKGHSHVYWYRQLPEEGLKFMVYLQKENIIDESGMPKERFSAEFPKEGPSILRIQQVVRGDSAAYFCASSPRDIDTQHFGDGTRLSIL.